This T cell receptor beta chain derives from a study of identical twins. A universal primer site arose from template switching, and cDNA bore unique molecular identifiers. TCRdb reanalysed the 5' RACE reads using MiXCR and keeps one entry per CDR3 protein. The profile shows about 890,000 distinct CDR3 sequences, 9% to 15% of them singletons. Looked up from germline, CDR1 is LNHDA and CDR2 is SQIVND (reference sequence). V lost 0 bases and J lost 4, with 2 bases in between. This CDR3 has 12 amino acids. Study observations and caveats: Twin sharing of out-of-frame TCR alpha was underestimated by models in monozygotic pairs. Invariant MAIT and iNKT cells are populations that could partly confound zero-insertion analyses.

Comment on this clonotype: Its antigen is unknown.

These same records also appear under a second study, on yellow fever vaccine responses in identical twins.

This clonotype originated in a woman aged 18-29 years in good health. The rearrangement joins TRBV19 to TRBJ2-3, with unresolved D. Sequencing used PBMCs. The CDR3 nucleotides read TGTGCCAGTAGTATAGAATCAGATACGCAGTATTTT. Amino acids: CASSIESDTQYF. The full variable domain, completed using reference TRBV19 and TRBJ2-3, is DGGITQSPKYLFRKEGQNVTLSCEQNLNHDAMYWYRQDPGQGLRLIYYSQIVNDFQKGDIAEGYSVSREKKESFPLTVTSAQKNPTAFYLCASSIESDTQYFGPGTRLTVL.